This record covers a single T cell receptor (beta chain). The record originates from a study of blood T cell repertoires in COVID-19. Study-wide context: Samples taken during acute and convalescent COVID-19 were collected in the United States, Italy and Spain.

Generated by immunoSEQ multiplex PCR, the TCRdb table keeps only in-frame clones and is missing some. Among a few hundred thousand clones listed, about 87% were seen once. This sequence was found in a woman aged 45-65 years with acute or convalescent COVID-19. Sequenced sample: peripheral blood.

CDR3 in DNA: TGTGCCAGCACCCATTGGGACACCGATCAGCCCCAGCATTTT. Protein sequence: CASTHWDTDQPQHF. This sequence joins TRBV7-9 and TRBJ1-5; TRBD1 might be the D (6 bases). CDR3 length: 14 residues. V was cut by 7 bases and J by 5 bases, with 15 bases left in between. Germline CDR1 and CDR2: SEHNR and FQNEAQ (reference sequence).